This TCR beta chain was found in a study of blood T cell repertoires in COVID-19. Study overall: The United States, Italy and Spain were the sources of the acute and convalescent COVID-19 samples. Sample material is recorded as cDNA or gDNA derived from T cells, B-cell-depleted T cells, or PBMCs.

Germline V gene sequence: CDR1 DFQATT, CDR2 SNEGSKA (reference sequence). Deletions cut 3 bases from V and 7 bases from J, with 18 bases between. The CDR3 is 14 residues long. Per the authors' pipeline: Counts of nucleated cells, estimated from reference gene primer amplification, were obtained. The repertoire was sequenced with immunoSEQ multiplex PCR; TCRdb's copy has only in-frame clones and lacks some. V and J calls and clone size follow that table, whereas D and trimming were derived from the DNA. The sample comprises some 200,000 clones, 80% of which are singletons, and roughly 13% rests with the top ten.

This clonotype was sampled from a human donor in a cohort sampled during active COVID-19. The sample taken for sequencing was peripheral blood. The V call is TRBV20-1, the J call TRBJ1-2, with no clear D. The CDR3 sequence is CSASSGSQRSGYTF. The CDR3 nucleotides read TGCAGTGCTAGTTCCGGGTCTCAGAGATCTGGCTACACCTTC.